The 9 T cell receptor beta chains below all came from one sample that was sequenced in a study of T cells in Graves' hyperthyroidism and ophthalmopathy. The TCR beta CDR3 regions underwent amplification using RNA transcripts as the source. The HTBI set primed first-round TCR CDR3 RT-PCR. TCRdb redid the calling of the multiplex PCR reads with MiXCR, one entry per CDR3 protein. The sample contains roughly 740,000 distinct CDR3 sequences, over 15% of which appear only once. The sequencing input was blood. All receptors come from a man between 18 and 29 years old with Graves' hyperthyroidism.

This clonotype has only a few counts. The chain joins TRBV4-1 to TRBJ2-7, with 9 bases matching TRBD2. This CDR3 has 15 residues. The trim removed 1 base at V and 3 bases at J, leaving 4 bases unmatched. From germline, CDR1 is MGHRA and CDR2 YSYEKL. The CDR3 is CASSQGAGGLYEQYF. In DNA, the CDR3 is TGCGCCAGCAGCCAAGGGGCGGGAGGGCTCTACGAGCAGTACTTC.

Many counts were recorded for this clonotype. The chain has TRBV20-1 and TRBJ2-7; the D gene is possibly TRBD2 (5 bases). Germline values: CDR1 DFQATT, CDR2 SNEGSKA (reference sequence). The CDR3 runs to 15 residues. V dropped 0 bases and J dropped 3 bases, with 15 bases sitting between them. As DNA, the CDR3 is TGCAGTGCTAGAGATCTGTCAGCGGAGAACTACGAGCAGTACTTC. Its translation: CSARDLSAENYEQYF.

This clonotype was found many times. V gene TRBV18 combines with J gene TRBJ1-1, with unresolved D. Trimming shortened V by 4 bases and J by 3 bases, and 12 bases separated the two germline ends. Germline assignment: CDR1 KGHSH and CDR2 LQKENI. This CDR3 is 14 amino acids long. The CDR3 DNA reads TGTGCCAGCTCACTTGTGGACGGAGACACTGAAGCTTTCTTT. This sequence encodes CASSLVDGDTEAFF.

This clonotype was detected only a few times. The J gene is TRBJ2-2, the V gene TRBV11-2, with 9 bases fitting TRBD2. The germline gives CDR1 SGHAT, CDR2 FQNNGV. The CDR3 has 16 amino acids. After removal of 6 bases from V and 1 base from J, the junction contained 6 bases not matched to a gene. CDR3 in DNA: TGTGCCAGCAGATCGCAACTAGCGGGGAACACCGGGGAGCTGTTTTTT. Protein: CASRSQLAGNTGELFF.

This clonotype was counted ten times or more. The rearrangement joins TRBV2 to TRBJ2-7, with 11 bases that match TRBD2. From germline, CDR1 is SNHLY and CDR2 FYNNEI. The V gene end was trimmed by 1 base and the J gene end by 3 bases; junction bases not matched to a gene: 5. The CDR3 covers 16 residues. CDR3 nucleotides: TGTGCCAGCAGTGAAGGGGGGGGACTAGCGGTCTACGAGCAGTACTTC. It encodes CASSEGGGLAVYEQYF.

The sample holds a few counts of this clonotype. This rearrangement joins TRBV3-1 to TRBJ1-4; 7 nucleotides align to TRBD1. Trimming took 6 bases from V and 8 from J; bases not matched to a gene: 9. The CDR3 is 14 amino acids. Germline V gives CDR1 LGHDT, CDR2 YNNKEL (reference sequence). The CDR3 nucleotides are TGTGCCAGCAGTTCCGGGACAGTGGGCGAAAAACTGTTTTTT. Protein sequence: CASSSGTVGEKLFF.

This clonotype has at least ten counts. This CDR3 reads CSAPGGQGVYEQYF. Here the CDR3 DNA reads TGCAGTGCACCCGGCGGACAGGGCGTCTACGAGCAGTACTTC. This chain uses TRBV20-1 with TRBJ2-7; 8 bases are shared with TRBD1. Germline lookup yields CDR1 DFQATT and CDR2 SNEGSKA (reference sequence). Germline trimming cut 6 bases from V and 3 bases from J; bases unmatched to any gene: 10. The CDR3 is 14 residues long.

This clonotype has more than one count but fewer than ten. The V gene is TRBV6-1, the J gene TRBJ1-1; D is ambiguous. Per germline, CDR1 MNHNS and CDR2 SASEGT. With 6 bases removed from V and 10 bases from J, the gap between germline ends came to 21 bases. The CDR3 totals 14 residues. Here the CDR3 reads CASSLGLRVRAAFF. CDR3 bases: TGTGCCAGCAGCCTGGGCCTCCGGGTTCGCGCAGCTTTCTTT.

This clonotype was seen only a few times. The V and J genes are TRBV19 and TRBJ2-7; D is tentatively TRBD1 or TRBD2 (6 bases each). The germline V gene has CDR1 LNHDA and CDR2 SQIVND (reference sequence). V dropped 1 base and J dropped 6 bases, with 10 bases sitting between them. The CDR3 totals 13 residues. CDR3 in amino acids: CASSIVGGREQYF. CDR3 in DNA: TGTGCCAGTAGTATAGTCGGGGGCCGCGAGCAGTACTTC.